Shown below are 21 T cell receptor beta chains from a single sample sequenced in a study of blood T cell repertoires in COVID-19. Using immunoSEQ multiplex PCR, the repertoire was profiled, and TCRdb retains in-frame clones only, with some absent. The sample shows around 150,000 clones, almost 85% of them seen only once. Sequenced material: PBMCs or T cells enriched from blood (not recorded which). These receptors came from a man aged 50 to 60 who had recovered from COVID-19.

V usage is TRBV12-3 or TRBV12-4 and J usage is TRBJ2-1, with D perhaps matching TRBD2 (5 bases). V lost 10 bases, J lost 4 bases, and 14 bases lay in between. The CDR3 extends over 13 amino acids. CDR3 sequence: CATERPAYNEQFF. The CDR3 bases are TGTGCCACCGAGCGGCCCGCTTACAATGAGCAGTTCTTC.

V usage is TRBV7-9 and J usage is TRBJ1-5; D gene uncertain. Germline loops: CDR1 SEHNR, CDR2 FQNEAQ (reference sequence). The CDR3 has 14 amino acids. Trimming removed 3 bases at V and 4 bases at J, with 10 bases between. Here the CDR3 reads CASSFQDSNQPQHF. The CDR3 DNA reads TGTGCCAGCAGCTTCCAGGATTCAAATCAGCCCCAGCATTTT.

V is TRBV5-1 and J is TRBJ1-2; TRBD1 aligns across 10 bases. Trimming removed 3 bases from V and 4 bases from J; junction bases left unmatched: 6. Germline V gives CDR1 SGHRS, CDR2 YFSETQ. The CDR3 totals 15 residues. CDR3: CASSSGGTGAYGYTF. The CDR3, as DNA: TGCGCCAGCAGCTCAGGGGGGACAGGGGCCTATGGCTACACCTTC.

The gene calls are TRBV2 and TRBJ2-1; possibly TRBD2 for D (6 bases). This CDR3 has 14 residues. CDR1 is SNHLY and CDR2 is FYNNEI in the germline V gene. Trimming took off 10 bases at V and 9 bases at J, with 22 bases between the two ends. This chain's CDR3 is CATELGRGNGEQFF. CDR3 sequence (DNA): TGTGCCACCGAACTCGGACGGGGGAACGGTGAGCAGTTCTTC.

The chain employs TRBV30 and TRBJ1-1; no reliable D call. This CDR3 has 12 residues. Germline-derived CDR1 and CDR2 are GTSNPN and SVGIG (reference sequence). V dropped 1 base and J dropped 7 bases, with 10 bases sitting between them. CDR3 sequence reads: CAWSGWALEAFF. DNA for the CDR3: TGTGCCTGGAGTGGTTGGGCCCTTGAAGCTTTCTTT. The full variable domain, its missing parts supplied by reference TRBV30 and TRBJ1-1, is SQTIHQWPATLVQPVGSPLSLECTVEGTSNPNLYWYRQAAGRGLQLLFYSVGIGQISSEVPQNLSASRPQDRQFILSSKKLLLSDSGFYLCAWSGWALEAFFGQGTRLTVV.

This chain connects TRBV19 to TRBJ1-1; perhaps TRBD1 as D (5 bases). CDR1 LNHDA and CDR2 SQIVND come from the germline V gene (reference sequence). The V and J ends lost 5 bases and 7 bases respectively, with 17 bases between them. This CDR3 is built from 14 residues. This CDR3 is CASSPSEGRGEAFF. In DNA, the CDR3 is TGTGCCAGTAGTCCCTCGGAGGGACGGGGTGAAGCTTTCTTT. The full variable domain, its missing parts supplied by reference TRBV19 and TRBJ1-1, is DGGITQSPKYLFRKEGQNVTLSCEQNLNHDAMYWYRQDPGQGLRLIYYSQIVNDFQKGDIAEGYSVSREKKESFPLTVTSAQKNPTAFYLCASSPSEGRGEAFFGQGTRLTVV.

This sequence joins TRBV19 and TRBJ1-5, with D unclear. The germline CDR1 and CDR2 sequences are LNHDA and SQIVND (reference sequence). This CDR3 has 13 amino acids. V was pared by 5 bases and J by 7 bases, with 12 bases between. The CDR3 loop reads CASSPRRRQPQHF. CDR3 sequence (DNA): TGTGCCAGTAGTCCCCGGAGGAGACAGCCCCAGCATTTT.

CDR3 DNA: TGTGCCAGCAGCTTCGTTGAGGGAAACGAGCAGTACTTC. Its protein product is CASSFVEGNEQYF. This chain links TRBV7-2 with TRBJ2-7; a weak D match, TRBD2 (5 bases). Trimming left V 3 bases short and J 5 bases short, with 11 bases between. The V gene's germline CDR1 is SGHTA and CDR2 FQGNSA. CDR3 length: 13 amino acids.

The chain links TRBV5-5 to TRBJ1-1; D not resolved. V gave up 2 bases and J gave up 0 bases, with 11 bases separating them. Germline CDR1 is SGHKS and CDR2 is YYEKEE (reference sequence). The CDR3 is made up of 15 amino acids. The CDR3 DNA reads TGTGCCAGCAGCTTATCTCCGGGAATGAACACTGAAGCTTTCTTT. It encodes CASSLSPGMNTEAFF.

The chain employs TRBV18 and TRBJ2-3, with 11 bases lining up with TRBD2. Germline loops: CDR1 KGHSH, CDR2 LQKENI. This CDR3 has 17 amino acids. J lost 2 bases, V lost 3 bases, and 7 bases had no gene match. CDR3 DNA: TGTGCCAGCTCACCCCTCCCTAGCGGGGGGTTCACAGATACGCAGTATTTT. This codes for CASSPLPSGGFTDTQYF.

The genes are TRBV7-2 and TRBJ1-1; D is unresolved. CDR3 length equals 12 residues. Germline CDR1 and CDR2: SGHTA and FQGNSA. V lost 3 bases, J lost 8 bases, and 10 bases lay in between. The CDR3 DNA is TGTGCCAGCAGCTTTGGTAATAGAGAAGCTTTCTTT. Its translation is CASSFGNREAFF.

The rearrangement uses TRBV9 and TRBJ1-2, with 8 bases matching TRBD1. V was clipped by 0 bases and J by 6 bases; unmatched bases: 4. From germline, CDR1 is SGDLS and CDR2 YYNGEE. There are 14 residues in the CDR3. CDR3 in amino acids: CASSVGTGKNGYTF. As DNA, the CDR3 is TGTGCCAGCAGCGTAGGGACAGGGAAGAATGGCTACACCTTC.

This chain links TRBV3-1 (or the pseudogene TRBV3-2) with TRBJ1-4, with TRBD1 matching 10 bases. The CDR3 consists of 17 residues. The germline CDR1 and CDR2 sequences are LGHDT and YNNKEL (reference sequence). The V segment lost 1 base and the J segment 3 bases; nucleotides outside the gene matches: 5. CDR3 bases: TGTGCCAGCAGCCAAGGGACAGGGGGACGATCTAATGAAAAACTGTTTTTT. Protein sequence: CASSQGTGGRSNEKLFF.

V and J are TRBV7-9 and TRBJ2-1; no definite D call. There are 16 residues in the CDR3. Trimming stripped 4 bases from V and 5 bases from J, with 18 bases between. Germline V CDR1 and CDR2: SEHNR, FQNEAQ (reference sequence). The CDR3 sequence: CASSSSQARTDNEQFF. CDR3 DNA: TGTGCCAGCAGCTCATCGCAGGCACGAACGGACAATGAGCAGTTCTTC.

This clone was counted a single time. The rearrangement uses TRBV24-1 and TRBJ1-4; a weak D match, TRBD1 (5 bases). This CDR3 is built from 13 residues. Germline V gene lookup returns CDR1 KGHDR and CDR2 SFDVKD. V gave up 12 bases and J gave up 8 bases, with 18 bases separating them. The CDR3 loop is CASSGGAQEKLFF. Here the CDR3 DNA reads TGTGCCTCCTCTGGAGGGGCGCAGGAAAAACTGTTTTTT.

This chain joins TRBV6-1 and TRBJ2-7; the D is unclear. Between the trimmed V and J ends, which lost 6 bases and 3 bases, there was a span of 21 bases. The CDR3 consists of 16 residues. Germline CDR1 is MNHNS and CDR2 is SASEGT. The CDR3 protein is CASSESGHNPNYEQYF. As DNA, the CDR3 is TGTGCCAGCAGCGAAAGTGGCCACAACCCAAACTACGAGCAGTACTTC.

The CDR3 sequence: CASSLVQGRGPGELFF. The CDR3 coding sequence is TGTGCCAGCAGCTTGGTCCAGGGCAGGGGTCCCGGGGAGCTGTTTTTT. The chain uses TRBV5-4 and TRBJ2-2, with D possibly matching TRBD1 (6 bases). V lost 0 bases and J lost 6, with 15 bases in between. The CDR3 has 16 residues. CDR1 is SGHNT, CDR2 YYREEE, per germline (reference sequence).

The V gene is TRBV2, the J gene TRBJ1-3; no reliable D call. Germline V gene data show CDR1 as SNHLY and CDR2 as FYNNEI. The CDR3 loop spans 15 amino acids. V was clipped by 6 bases and J by 0 bases, with 12 bases between them. CDR3 nucleotides: TGTGCCAGCAGGGCAAATACAATCTCTGGAAACACCATATATTTT. This gives the protein CASRANTISGNTIYF. Full variable domain (remainder filled in from reference TRBV2 and TRBJ1-3): EPEVTQTPSHQVTQMGQEVILRCVPISNHLYFYWYRQILGQKVEFLVSFYNNEISEKSEIFDDQFSVERPDGSNFTLKIRSTKLEDSAMYFCASRANTISGNTIYFGEGSWLTVV.

This chain links TRBV30 with TRBJ1-4; maybe TRBD1 (5 bases). The V and J ends lost 1 base and 4 bases respectively, with 10 bases between them. The CDR3 loop spans 14 amino acids. The germline V gene encodes CDR1 GTSNPN and CDR2 SVGIG (reference sequence). CDR3 nucleotides: TGTGCCTGGAGTGACCGGGGGGGTAATGAAAAACTGTTTTTT. It translates to CAWSDRGGNEKLFF.

The gene calls are TRBV12-3 or TRBV12-4 and TRBJ2-5; D is uncertain. Trimming left V 5 bases short and J 5 bases short, with 9 bases between. The CDR3 spans 12 residues. CDR3 region: CASSPLGETQYF. CDR3 sequence (DNA): TGTGCCAGCAGTCCCCTCGGGGAGACCCAGTACTTC.

The genes are TRBV5-8 and TRBJ2-5; D is ambiguous. The length of the CDR3 is 13 residues. The V gene lost 3 bases and the J gene lost 5 bases, with 11 bases spanning the gap. Germline assignment: CDR1 SGHTS and CDR2 YDEGEE. In DNA form, the CDR3 reads TGTGCCAGCAGCTCAGTAGAGGTGGAGACCCAGTACTTC. Its protein product is CASSSVEVETQYF.